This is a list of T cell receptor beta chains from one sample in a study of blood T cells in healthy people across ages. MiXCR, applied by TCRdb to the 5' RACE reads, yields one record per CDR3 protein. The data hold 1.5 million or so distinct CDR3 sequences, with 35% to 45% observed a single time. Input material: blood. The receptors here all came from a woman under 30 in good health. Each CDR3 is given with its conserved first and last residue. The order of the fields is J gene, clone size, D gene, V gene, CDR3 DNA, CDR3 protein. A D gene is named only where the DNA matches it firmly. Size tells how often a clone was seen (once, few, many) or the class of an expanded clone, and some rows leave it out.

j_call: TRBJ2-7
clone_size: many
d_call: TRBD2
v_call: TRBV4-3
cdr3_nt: TGCGCCAGCAGCCAAGGACTAGCGGGGGCCTACGAGCAGTACTTC
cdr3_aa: CASSQGLAGAYEQYF

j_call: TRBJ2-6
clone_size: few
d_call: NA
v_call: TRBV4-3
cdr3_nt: TGCGCCAGCAGCCAAGATGCCGGGACGGGGGCCAACGTCCTGACTTTC
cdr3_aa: CASSQDAGTGANVLTF

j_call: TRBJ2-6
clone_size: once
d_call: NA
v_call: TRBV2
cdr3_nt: TGTGCCAGCAGAATCACGGAGGGCCTAGGGGCCAACGTCCTGACTTTC
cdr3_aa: CASRITEGLGANVLTF

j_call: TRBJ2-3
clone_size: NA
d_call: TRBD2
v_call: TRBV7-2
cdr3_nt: TGTGCCAGCAGCGCCCTACTAGCGGGCACAGATACGCAGTATTTT
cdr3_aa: CASSALLAGTDTQYF

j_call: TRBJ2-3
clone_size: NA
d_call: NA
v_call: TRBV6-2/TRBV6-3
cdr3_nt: TGTACCAGTTCCGGACGGACAGATACGCAGTATTTT
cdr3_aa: CTSSGRTDTQYF

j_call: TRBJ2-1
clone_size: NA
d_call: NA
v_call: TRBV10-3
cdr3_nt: TGTGCCATCAGTGCGGACTTCGACAATGAGCAGTTCTTC
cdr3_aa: CAISADFDNEQFF

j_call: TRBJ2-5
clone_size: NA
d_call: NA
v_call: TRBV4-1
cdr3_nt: TGCGCCAGCAGCCCCTCCCCGGCACAAGAGACCCAGTACTTC
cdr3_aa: CASSPSPAQETQYF

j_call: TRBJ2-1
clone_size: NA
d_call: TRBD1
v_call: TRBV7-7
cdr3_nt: TGTGCTGGCAGCCAGGACAGGGTTAATGAGCAGTTCTTC
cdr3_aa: CAGSQDRVNEQFF

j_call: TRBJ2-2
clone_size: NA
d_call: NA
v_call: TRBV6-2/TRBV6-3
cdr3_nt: TGTGCCAGCACTGGCATGGGGGAGCTGTTTTTT
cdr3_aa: CASTGMGELFF

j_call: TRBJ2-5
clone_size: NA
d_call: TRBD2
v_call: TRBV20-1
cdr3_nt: TGCAGTGCCCATAGACGGACTAGCGCCGTACTGTACCAAGAGACCCAGTACTTC
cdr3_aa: CSAHRRTSAVLYQETQYF

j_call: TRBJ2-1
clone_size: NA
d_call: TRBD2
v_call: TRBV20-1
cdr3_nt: TGCAGTGCTCGTCGGGGGGTCAATGAGCAGTTCTTC
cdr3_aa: CSARRGVNEQFF

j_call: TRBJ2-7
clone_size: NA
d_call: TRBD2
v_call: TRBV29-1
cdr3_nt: TGCAGCGTTGAAGCGTCGGGCGGGAGGGCCGGCTACGAGCAGTACTTC
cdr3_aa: CSVEASGGRAGYEQYF

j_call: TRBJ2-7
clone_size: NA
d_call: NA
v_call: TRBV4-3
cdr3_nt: TGCGCCAGCAGCCAAGGGGAATACGCGTACGAGCAGTACTTC
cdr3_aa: CASSQGEYAYEQYF

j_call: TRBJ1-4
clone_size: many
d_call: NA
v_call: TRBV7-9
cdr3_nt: TGTGCCAGCAGCTCATATAATGAAAAACTGTTTTTT
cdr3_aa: CASSSYNEKLFF

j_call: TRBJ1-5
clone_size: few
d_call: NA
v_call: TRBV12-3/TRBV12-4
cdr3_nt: TGTGCCAGCAGTTTTACGAATGATCAGCCCCAGCATTTT
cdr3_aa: CASSFTNDQPQHF